The T cell receptor (beta chain) described here comes from a study of T cell responses to AZD1222 COVID-19 vaccine. Germline V CDR1 and CDR2: MNHEY, SVGAGI. This CDR3 region has 12 residues. V gave up 6 bases and J gave up 15 bases, with 15 bases separating them. Repertoires were generated with immunoSEQ multiplex PCR, while TCRdb's copy carries only in-frame clones and drops some. This table has 110,000 to 150,000 clones, roughly 91% appearing once. The receptor comes from an adult in good health. The starting material was peripheral blood, obtained on day 0 of AZD1222 vaccination. The chain joins TRBV6-5 to TRBJ1-6, with a possible D match to TRBD1 (5 bases). The CDR3 sequence: CASSRTLGLLHF. The CDR3 nucleotides read TGTGCCAGCAGCCGAACCTTGGGGCTCCTCCACTTT.